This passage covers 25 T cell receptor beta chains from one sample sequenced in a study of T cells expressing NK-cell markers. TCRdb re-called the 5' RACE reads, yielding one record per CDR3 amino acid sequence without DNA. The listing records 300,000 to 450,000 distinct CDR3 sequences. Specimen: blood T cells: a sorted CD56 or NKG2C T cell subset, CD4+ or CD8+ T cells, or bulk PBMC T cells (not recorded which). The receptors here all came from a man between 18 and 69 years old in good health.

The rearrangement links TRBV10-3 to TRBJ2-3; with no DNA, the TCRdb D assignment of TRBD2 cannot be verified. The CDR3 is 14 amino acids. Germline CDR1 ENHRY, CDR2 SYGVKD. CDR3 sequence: CAISLAGEVDTQYF.

The CDR3 loop is CASSRGRAGARSYNEQFF. The gene calls are TRBV5-1 and TRBJ2-1; the D gene TCRdb calls, TRBD2, cannot be checked with no DNA. Looked up from germline, CDR1 is SGHRS and CDR2 is YFSETQ. The CDR3 sequence is 18 residues long.

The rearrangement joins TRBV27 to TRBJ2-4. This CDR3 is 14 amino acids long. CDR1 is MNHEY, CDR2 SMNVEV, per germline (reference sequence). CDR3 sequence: CASSFLGAKNIQYF.

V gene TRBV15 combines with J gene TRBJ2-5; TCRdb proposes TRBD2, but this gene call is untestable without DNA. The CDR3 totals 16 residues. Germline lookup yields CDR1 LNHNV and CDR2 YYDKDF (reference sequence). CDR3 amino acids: CATSRDPLAGLQTQYF.

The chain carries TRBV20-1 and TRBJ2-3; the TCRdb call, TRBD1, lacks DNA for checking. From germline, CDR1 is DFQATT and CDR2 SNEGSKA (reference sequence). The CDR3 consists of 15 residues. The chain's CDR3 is CSARGKRQGGDTQYF.

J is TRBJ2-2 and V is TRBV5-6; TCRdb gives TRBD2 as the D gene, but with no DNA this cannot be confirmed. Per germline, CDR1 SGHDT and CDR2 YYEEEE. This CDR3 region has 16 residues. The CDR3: CASSLGLYTYTGELFF.

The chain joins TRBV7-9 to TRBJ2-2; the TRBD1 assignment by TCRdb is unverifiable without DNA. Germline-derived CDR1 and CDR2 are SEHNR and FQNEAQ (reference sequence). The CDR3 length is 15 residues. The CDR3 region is CASSLAQGRAGELFF.

The CDR3 sequence: CASSGDTSYTGELFF. This chain connects TRBV5-1 to TRBJ2-2. The CDR3 runs to 15 residues. CDR1 is SGHRS and CDR2 is YFSETQ in the germline V gene.

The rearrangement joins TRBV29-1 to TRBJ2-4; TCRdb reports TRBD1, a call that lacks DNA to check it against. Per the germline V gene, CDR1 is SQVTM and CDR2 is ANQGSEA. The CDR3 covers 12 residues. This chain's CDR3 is CSVALQGNIQYF.

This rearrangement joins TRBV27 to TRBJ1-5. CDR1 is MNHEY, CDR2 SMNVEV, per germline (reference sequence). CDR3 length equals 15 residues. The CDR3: CASSLSGALNQPQHF.

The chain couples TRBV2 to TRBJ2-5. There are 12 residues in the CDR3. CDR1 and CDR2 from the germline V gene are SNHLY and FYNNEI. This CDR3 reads CASIYHRETQYF.

The CDR3 sequence is CASSPNGKETQYF. The V call is TRBV27, the J call TRBJ2-5. CDR1 and CDR2 (germline): MNHEY, SMNVEV (reference sequence). This CDR3 comprises 13 residues.

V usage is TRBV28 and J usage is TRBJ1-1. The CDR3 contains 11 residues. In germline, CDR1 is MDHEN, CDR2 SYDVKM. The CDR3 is CATSTVVGAFF.

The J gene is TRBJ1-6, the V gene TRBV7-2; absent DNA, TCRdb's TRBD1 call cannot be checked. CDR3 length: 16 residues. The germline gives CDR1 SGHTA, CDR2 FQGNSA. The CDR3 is CASSLGTRRTNSPLHF.

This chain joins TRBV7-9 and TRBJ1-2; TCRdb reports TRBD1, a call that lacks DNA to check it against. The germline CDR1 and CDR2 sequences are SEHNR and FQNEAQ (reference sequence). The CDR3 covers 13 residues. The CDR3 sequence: CASTATGVHGYTF.

This CDR3 reads CASSAYGTQNQPQHF. The chain recombines TRBV2 with TRBJ1-5. The CDR3 is 15 residues long. Germline CDR1 is SNHLY and CDR2 is FYNNEI.

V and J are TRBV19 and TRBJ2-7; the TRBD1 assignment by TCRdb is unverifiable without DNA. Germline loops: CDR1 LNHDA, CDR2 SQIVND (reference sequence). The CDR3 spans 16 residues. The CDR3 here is CASSVTGISGNDEQYF.

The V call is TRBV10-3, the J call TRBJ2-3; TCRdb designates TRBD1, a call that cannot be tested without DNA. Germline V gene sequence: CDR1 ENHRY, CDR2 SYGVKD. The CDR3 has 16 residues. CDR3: CAISESQQGGGDTQYF.

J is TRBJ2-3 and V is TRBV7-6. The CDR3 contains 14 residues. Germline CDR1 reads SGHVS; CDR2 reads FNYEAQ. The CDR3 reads CASSRQQGTDTQYF.

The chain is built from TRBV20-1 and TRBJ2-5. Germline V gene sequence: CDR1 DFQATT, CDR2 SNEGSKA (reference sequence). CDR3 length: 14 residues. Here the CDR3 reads CSAGITSGLETQYF.

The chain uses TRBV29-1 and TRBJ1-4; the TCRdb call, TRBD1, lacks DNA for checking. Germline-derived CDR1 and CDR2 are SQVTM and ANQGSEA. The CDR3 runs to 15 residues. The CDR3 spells CSVLRDTGVNEKLFF.

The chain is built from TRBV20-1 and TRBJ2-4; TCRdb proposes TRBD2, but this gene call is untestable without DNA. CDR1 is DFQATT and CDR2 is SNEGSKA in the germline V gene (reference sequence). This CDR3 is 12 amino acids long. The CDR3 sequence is CSANHPGPIQYF.

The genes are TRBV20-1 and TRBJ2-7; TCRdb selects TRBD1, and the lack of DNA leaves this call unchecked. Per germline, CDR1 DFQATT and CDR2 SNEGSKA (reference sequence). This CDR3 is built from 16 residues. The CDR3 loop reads CSARPRGRGSQDEQYF.

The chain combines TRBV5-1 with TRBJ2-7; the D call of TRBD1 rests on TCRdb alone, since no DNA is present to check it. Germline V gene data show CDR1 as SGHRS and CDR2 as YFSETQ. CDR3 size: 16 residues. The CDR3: CASSGGMAGARYEQYF.

CDR3: CASSTGSVTNTEAFF. The chain employs TRBV28 and TRBJ1-1; there is no DNA to check the TCRdb D call of TRBD1. Per germline, CDR1 MDHEN and CDR2 SYDVKM. This CDR3 comprises 15 residues.